Listed below are T cell receptor beta chains from one sample, sequenced in a study of identical twins. TCRdb independently ran MiXCR on the 5' RACE reads; one entry per CDR3 protein. The sample contains roughly 1,500,000 distinct CDR3 sequences, about 31% of which appear only once. Sequencing was done on a sample of cord blood. The source of these receptors is a newborn girl in good health. Each CDR3 is given with its conserved first and last residue. The D gene is left open where the match is weak. The size field is filled for only some rows; it gives once, few, many or a size class.

>.|.|14|TRBJ2-1|TRBV20-1
TGCAGTGCTAGAAGGAGCGTCACCTACAATGAGCAGTTCTTC
CSARRSVTYNEQFF
>few|.|15|TRBJ2-1|TRBV12-3/TRBV12-4
TGTGCCAGCTGGGTCCGGGAGAGCTCCTACAATGAGCAGTTCTTC
CASWVRESSYNEQFF
>.|.|16|TRBJ1-3|TRBV29-1
TGCAGCGTTGTGGGGGCCCCCGGCAGCTCTGGAAACACCATATATTTT
CSVVGAPGSSGNTIYF
>.|.|14|TRBJ2-1|TRBV20-1
TGCAGTGCTAGAGAGGCAGGGACCCACAATGGGCAGTTCTTC
CSAREAGTHNGQFF
>few|.|15|TRBJ1-2|TRBV3-1
TGTGCCAGCAGCCAAGGACAAGAAGGGTACTATGGCTACACCTTC
CASSQGQEGYYGYTF
>.|TRBD2|22|TRBJ2-3|TRBV11-1
TGTGCCAGCAGCTTAGCTCCCGTCGTGACTAGCGGGAGGGCCGACTACACAGATACGCAGTATTTT
CASSLAPVVTSGRADYTDTQYF
>few|TRBD1|15|TRBJ1-1|TRBV4-2
TGTGCCAGCAGCCAAGATAGGGACAGGGGCACTGAAGCTTTCTTT
CASSQDRDRGTEAFF
>few|TRBD2|15|TRBJ2-3|TRBV6-6
TGTGCCAGCAGTTACCAGCGGGGACGCACAGATACGCAGTATTTT
CASSYQRGRTDTQYF
>few|TRBD2|15|TRBJ2-7|TRBV20-1
TGCAGTGCTAGAGCCCAACTAGCGGGGTACTACGAGCAGTACTTC
CSARAQLAGYYEQYF
>.|TRBD2|16|TRBJ2-2|TRBV5-1
TGCGCCAGTAAAGGGACTAGCGGGACTGGCACCGGGGAGCTGTTTTTT
CASKGTSGTGTGELFF
>once|.|16|TRBJ2-7|TRBV5-1
TGCGCCAGCAGCTTGACAGTACAGGATAGCTCCTACGAGCAGTACTTC
CASSLTVQDSSYEQYF
>few|TRBD1|18|TRBJ2-1|TRBV12-5
TGTGCTAGTGGTTTGGTAACCTTCCGGGACAGGGGCTACAATGAGCAGTTCTTC
CASGLVTFRDRGYNEQFF
>few|.|15|TRBJ2-2|TRBV4-2
TGTGCCAGCAGCCAAGGGACAGTCCTAACCGGGGAGCTGTTTTTT
CASSQGTVLTGELFF
>few|.|13|TRBJ2-3|TRBV11-2
TGTGCCAGCAGCTCCCGGTCTCTCTTGGGGCAGTATTTT
CASSSRSLLGQYF
>.|.|14|TRBJ2-1|TRBV6-6
TGTGCCAGCAGTTACACAGGGACCTACAATGAGCAGTTCTTC
CASSYTGTYNEQFF
>.|TRBD2|14|TRBJ2-7|TRBV7-8
TGTGCCAGCAGCTTAGGCGGGAGGGTCAACGAGCAGTACTTC
CASSLGGRVNEQYF
>.|TRBD1|15|TRBJ2-5|TRBV20-1
TGCAGTGCTAGAGGGGACAGGGAACACCAAGAGACCCAGTACTTC
CSARGDREHQETQYF
>many|.|13|TRBJ2-7|TRBV5-1
TGCGCCAGCAGCTTGGACCCTCCGAACGAGCAGTACTTC
CASSLDPPNEQYF
>.|TRBD1|14|TRBJ2-5|TRBV14
TGTGCCAGCAGCCAGGGACAGGGTGCGGAGACCCAGTACTTC
CASSQGQGAETQYF
>.|TRBD2|15|TRBJ2-7|TRBV18
TGTGCCAGCTCACCAGTACTAGCGGGAGTAGGATGGCAGTACTTC
CASSPVLAGVGWQYF
>.|.|13|TRBJ1-1|TRBV4-1
TGCGCCAGCAGCCAAGTTAGACGGCCTGAAGCTTTCTTT
CASSQVRRPEAFF
>few|TRBD1|13|TRBJ1-5|TRBV2
TGTGCCAGCAGGGACAGGGGGCATCAGCCCCAGCATTTT
CASRDRGHQPQHF
>.|.|16|TRBJ2-7|TRBV5-1
TGCGCCAGCAGCTTGTCCGGGATTTTGGCTGGCAATGAGCAGTACTTC
CASSLSGILAGNEQYF
>few|TRBD1|13|TRBJ2-7|TRBV5-1
TGCGCCAGCAGCGACAGGGGGGTTTACGAGCAGTACTTC
CASSDRGVYEQYF
>few|.|14|TRBJ2-7|TRBV18
TGTGCCAGCTCACCTTTCACAGGGTCCCACGAGCAGTACTTC
CASSPFTGSHEQYF
>.|.|13|TRBJ2-3|TRBV5-1
TGCGCCAGCAGCCGGACTGATGTAGATACGCAGTATTTT
CASSRTDVDTQYF
>.|.|14|TRBJ2-3|TRBV18
TGTGCCAGCTCACCAACACTAGGCACAGATACGCAGTATTTT
CASSPTLGTDTQYF
>.|TRBD2|15|TRBJ2-1|TRBV9
TGTGCCAGCAGCGTATGGAGCGGGAGGGTCGATGAGCAGTTCTTC
CASSVWSGRVDEQFF
>.|TRBD2|19|TRBJ2-1|TRBV9
TGTGCCAGCAGCGTAGGATGGGCTAGCGGGGGGATCTCCTACAATGAGCAGTTCTTC
CASSVGWASGGISYNEQFF
>.|TRBD2|14|TRBJ2-7|TRBV20-1
TGCAGTGCTCCCCGGCTAGCGGGGGAGTACGAGCAGTACTTC
CSAPRLAGEYEQYF
>.|.|13|TRBJ1-6|TRBV6-4
TGTGCCAGCAGCTCCGGGGTTAATTCACCCCTCCACTTT
CASSSGVNSPLHF
>few|TRBD2|16|TRBJ2-1|TRBV6-2/TRBV6-3
TGTGCCAGCAGTTACGGCCGACTAGCGTCCTACAATGAGCAGTTCTTC
CASSYGRLASYNEQFF
>few|.|14|TRBJ2-7|TRBV29-1
TGCAGCGCCGACCTGACTAGGGTCTACAATGAGCAGTACTTC
CSADLTRVYNEQYF
>once|TRBD2|16|TRBJ2-1|TRBV20-1
TGCAGTGCCTTCAAACTAGCGGAGGCCCACTACAATGAGCAGTTCTTC
CSAFKLAEAHYNEQFF
>.|.|16|TRBJ1-2|TRBV20-1
TGCAGTACTAGAGACATAATTGGGTCTGCTAACTATGGCTACACCTTC
CSTRDIIGSANYGYTF
>.|TRBD2|17|TRBJ2-3|TRBV20-1
TGCAGTGCTAGAATCCGGGTTACTAGCGGGGTCACAGATGCGCAGTATTTT
CSARIRVTSGVTDAQYF
>.|.|16|TRBJ1-3|TRBV4-1
TGCGCCAGCAGCCAACTCCCGGGGAGAACGGGAAACACCATATATTTT
CASSQLPGRTGNTIYF
>few|TRBD2|14|TRBJ2-1|TRBV12-3/TRBV12-4
TGTGCCAGCAGTCCACGCCCTAGAGCGGGGGAGCAGTTCTTC
CASSPRPRAGEQFF
>.|TRBD1|17|TRBJ2-1|TRBV5-1
TGCGCCAGCAGCGGACTGGGACAGTCCCTAAGCTCCTACGAGCAGTTCTTC
CASSGLGQSLSSYEQFF
>.|.|17|TRBJ2-5|TRBV5-1
TGCGCCAGCAGCTTGGACACTGTGACAGTTATACAAGAGACCCAGTACTTC
CASSLDTVTVIQETQYF
>.|TRBD2|17|TRBJ2-1|TRBV4-1
TGCGCCAGCAGCCAAGATAGGCGGGGGGGCCCCTACAATGAGCAGTTCTTC
CASSQDRRGGPYNEQFF
>.|TRBD2|18|TRBJ2-2|TRBV5-4
TGTGCCAGCAGCTTGGCCGGACTAGTGGGATTCGACACCGGGGAGCTGTTTTTT
CASSLAGLVGFDTGELFF
>.|TRBD2|15|TRBJ2-3|TRBV20-1
TGCAGTGCTAGACGACTAGCGGGAGAGACAGATACGCAGTATTTT
CSARRLAGETDTQYF
>.|TRBD2|15|TRBJ2-7|TRBV9
TGTGCCAGCAGCGTATCGACTAGCGGTTACAATGAGCAGTACTTC
CASSVSTSGYNEQYF
>.|.|14|TRBJ1-2|TRBV28
TGTGCCACCGATGACCTACACTCTAACTATGGCTACACCTTC
CATDDLHSNYGYTF
>few|.|18|TRBJ1-6|TRBV11-2
TGTGCCAGCAGCTTAGATCGCCCTCGACAGGAGTTAGTTTCACCCCTCCACTTT
CASSLDRPRQELVSPLHF
>.|.|13|TRBJ1-2|TRBV24-1
TGTGCCACCAGCCCAGGGGTTAACTATGGCTACACCTTC
CATSPGVNYGYTF
>few|.|12|TRBJ2-1|TRBV10-3
TGTGCCGGCGGGACCACATACAATGAGCAGTTCTTC
CAGGTTYNEQFF
>few|TRBD1|15|TRBJ2-5|TRBV7-2
TGTGCCAGCAGCTTAGGGACAGGGCCGGGGGAGACCCAGTACTTC
CASSLGTGPGETQYF
>once|TRBD2|20|TRBJ2-1|TRBV7-2
TGTGCCAGCAGCTTAGAATCCCCTTGGACTAGCGGGTTCTCCTACAATGAGCAGTTCTTC
CASSLESPWTSGFSYNEQFF
>few|.|17|TRBJ1-4|TRBV4-1
TGCGCCAGCAGCCAAGATGGGACAAAATCAACTAATGAAAAACTGTTTTTT
CASSQDGTKSTNEKLFF
>.|TRBD2|19|TRBJ2-3|TRBV6-2/TRBV6-3
TGTGCCAGCAGGGAATCTAGCGGGGGGTCGGTTTGGGGCACAGATACGCAGTATTTT
CASRESSGGSVWGTDTQYF
>few|.|11|TRBJ1-2|TRBV10-3
TGTGCCATCCGGGTCCTCTATGGCTACACCTTC
CAIRVLYGYTF
>many|.|17|TRBJ2-1|TRBV6-1
TGTGCCAGCAGTCCGTCCCCTTGGACAAACAATTACAATGAGCAGTTCTTC
CASSPSPWTNNYNEQFF
>many|.|12|TRBJ1-2|TRBV29-1
TGCAGCGTTGAAAGTGTACTCTATGGCTACACCTTC
CSVESVLYGYTF
>few|TRBD1|16|TRBJ2-5|TRBV4-2
TGTGCCAGCAGCCAAGATTTTGGGGACAGGTACGAGACCCAGTACTTC
CASSQDFGDRYETQYF
>.|TRBD1|13|TRBJ1-4|TRBV20-1
TGCAGTGCTCCGGGACAGGGGTGGGAAAAACTGTTTTTT
CSAPGQGWEKLFF
>few|TRBD1|15|TRBJ2-4|TRBV14
TGTGCCAGCAGTGAGGACAGGGAATACAAAAACATTCAGTACTTC
CASSEDREYKNIQYF
>.|.|17|TRBJ2-1|TRBV4-2
TGTGCCAGCAGCCAGATTGCCGGGACTCTAATATACAATGAGCAGTTCTTC
CASSQIAGTLIYNEQFF